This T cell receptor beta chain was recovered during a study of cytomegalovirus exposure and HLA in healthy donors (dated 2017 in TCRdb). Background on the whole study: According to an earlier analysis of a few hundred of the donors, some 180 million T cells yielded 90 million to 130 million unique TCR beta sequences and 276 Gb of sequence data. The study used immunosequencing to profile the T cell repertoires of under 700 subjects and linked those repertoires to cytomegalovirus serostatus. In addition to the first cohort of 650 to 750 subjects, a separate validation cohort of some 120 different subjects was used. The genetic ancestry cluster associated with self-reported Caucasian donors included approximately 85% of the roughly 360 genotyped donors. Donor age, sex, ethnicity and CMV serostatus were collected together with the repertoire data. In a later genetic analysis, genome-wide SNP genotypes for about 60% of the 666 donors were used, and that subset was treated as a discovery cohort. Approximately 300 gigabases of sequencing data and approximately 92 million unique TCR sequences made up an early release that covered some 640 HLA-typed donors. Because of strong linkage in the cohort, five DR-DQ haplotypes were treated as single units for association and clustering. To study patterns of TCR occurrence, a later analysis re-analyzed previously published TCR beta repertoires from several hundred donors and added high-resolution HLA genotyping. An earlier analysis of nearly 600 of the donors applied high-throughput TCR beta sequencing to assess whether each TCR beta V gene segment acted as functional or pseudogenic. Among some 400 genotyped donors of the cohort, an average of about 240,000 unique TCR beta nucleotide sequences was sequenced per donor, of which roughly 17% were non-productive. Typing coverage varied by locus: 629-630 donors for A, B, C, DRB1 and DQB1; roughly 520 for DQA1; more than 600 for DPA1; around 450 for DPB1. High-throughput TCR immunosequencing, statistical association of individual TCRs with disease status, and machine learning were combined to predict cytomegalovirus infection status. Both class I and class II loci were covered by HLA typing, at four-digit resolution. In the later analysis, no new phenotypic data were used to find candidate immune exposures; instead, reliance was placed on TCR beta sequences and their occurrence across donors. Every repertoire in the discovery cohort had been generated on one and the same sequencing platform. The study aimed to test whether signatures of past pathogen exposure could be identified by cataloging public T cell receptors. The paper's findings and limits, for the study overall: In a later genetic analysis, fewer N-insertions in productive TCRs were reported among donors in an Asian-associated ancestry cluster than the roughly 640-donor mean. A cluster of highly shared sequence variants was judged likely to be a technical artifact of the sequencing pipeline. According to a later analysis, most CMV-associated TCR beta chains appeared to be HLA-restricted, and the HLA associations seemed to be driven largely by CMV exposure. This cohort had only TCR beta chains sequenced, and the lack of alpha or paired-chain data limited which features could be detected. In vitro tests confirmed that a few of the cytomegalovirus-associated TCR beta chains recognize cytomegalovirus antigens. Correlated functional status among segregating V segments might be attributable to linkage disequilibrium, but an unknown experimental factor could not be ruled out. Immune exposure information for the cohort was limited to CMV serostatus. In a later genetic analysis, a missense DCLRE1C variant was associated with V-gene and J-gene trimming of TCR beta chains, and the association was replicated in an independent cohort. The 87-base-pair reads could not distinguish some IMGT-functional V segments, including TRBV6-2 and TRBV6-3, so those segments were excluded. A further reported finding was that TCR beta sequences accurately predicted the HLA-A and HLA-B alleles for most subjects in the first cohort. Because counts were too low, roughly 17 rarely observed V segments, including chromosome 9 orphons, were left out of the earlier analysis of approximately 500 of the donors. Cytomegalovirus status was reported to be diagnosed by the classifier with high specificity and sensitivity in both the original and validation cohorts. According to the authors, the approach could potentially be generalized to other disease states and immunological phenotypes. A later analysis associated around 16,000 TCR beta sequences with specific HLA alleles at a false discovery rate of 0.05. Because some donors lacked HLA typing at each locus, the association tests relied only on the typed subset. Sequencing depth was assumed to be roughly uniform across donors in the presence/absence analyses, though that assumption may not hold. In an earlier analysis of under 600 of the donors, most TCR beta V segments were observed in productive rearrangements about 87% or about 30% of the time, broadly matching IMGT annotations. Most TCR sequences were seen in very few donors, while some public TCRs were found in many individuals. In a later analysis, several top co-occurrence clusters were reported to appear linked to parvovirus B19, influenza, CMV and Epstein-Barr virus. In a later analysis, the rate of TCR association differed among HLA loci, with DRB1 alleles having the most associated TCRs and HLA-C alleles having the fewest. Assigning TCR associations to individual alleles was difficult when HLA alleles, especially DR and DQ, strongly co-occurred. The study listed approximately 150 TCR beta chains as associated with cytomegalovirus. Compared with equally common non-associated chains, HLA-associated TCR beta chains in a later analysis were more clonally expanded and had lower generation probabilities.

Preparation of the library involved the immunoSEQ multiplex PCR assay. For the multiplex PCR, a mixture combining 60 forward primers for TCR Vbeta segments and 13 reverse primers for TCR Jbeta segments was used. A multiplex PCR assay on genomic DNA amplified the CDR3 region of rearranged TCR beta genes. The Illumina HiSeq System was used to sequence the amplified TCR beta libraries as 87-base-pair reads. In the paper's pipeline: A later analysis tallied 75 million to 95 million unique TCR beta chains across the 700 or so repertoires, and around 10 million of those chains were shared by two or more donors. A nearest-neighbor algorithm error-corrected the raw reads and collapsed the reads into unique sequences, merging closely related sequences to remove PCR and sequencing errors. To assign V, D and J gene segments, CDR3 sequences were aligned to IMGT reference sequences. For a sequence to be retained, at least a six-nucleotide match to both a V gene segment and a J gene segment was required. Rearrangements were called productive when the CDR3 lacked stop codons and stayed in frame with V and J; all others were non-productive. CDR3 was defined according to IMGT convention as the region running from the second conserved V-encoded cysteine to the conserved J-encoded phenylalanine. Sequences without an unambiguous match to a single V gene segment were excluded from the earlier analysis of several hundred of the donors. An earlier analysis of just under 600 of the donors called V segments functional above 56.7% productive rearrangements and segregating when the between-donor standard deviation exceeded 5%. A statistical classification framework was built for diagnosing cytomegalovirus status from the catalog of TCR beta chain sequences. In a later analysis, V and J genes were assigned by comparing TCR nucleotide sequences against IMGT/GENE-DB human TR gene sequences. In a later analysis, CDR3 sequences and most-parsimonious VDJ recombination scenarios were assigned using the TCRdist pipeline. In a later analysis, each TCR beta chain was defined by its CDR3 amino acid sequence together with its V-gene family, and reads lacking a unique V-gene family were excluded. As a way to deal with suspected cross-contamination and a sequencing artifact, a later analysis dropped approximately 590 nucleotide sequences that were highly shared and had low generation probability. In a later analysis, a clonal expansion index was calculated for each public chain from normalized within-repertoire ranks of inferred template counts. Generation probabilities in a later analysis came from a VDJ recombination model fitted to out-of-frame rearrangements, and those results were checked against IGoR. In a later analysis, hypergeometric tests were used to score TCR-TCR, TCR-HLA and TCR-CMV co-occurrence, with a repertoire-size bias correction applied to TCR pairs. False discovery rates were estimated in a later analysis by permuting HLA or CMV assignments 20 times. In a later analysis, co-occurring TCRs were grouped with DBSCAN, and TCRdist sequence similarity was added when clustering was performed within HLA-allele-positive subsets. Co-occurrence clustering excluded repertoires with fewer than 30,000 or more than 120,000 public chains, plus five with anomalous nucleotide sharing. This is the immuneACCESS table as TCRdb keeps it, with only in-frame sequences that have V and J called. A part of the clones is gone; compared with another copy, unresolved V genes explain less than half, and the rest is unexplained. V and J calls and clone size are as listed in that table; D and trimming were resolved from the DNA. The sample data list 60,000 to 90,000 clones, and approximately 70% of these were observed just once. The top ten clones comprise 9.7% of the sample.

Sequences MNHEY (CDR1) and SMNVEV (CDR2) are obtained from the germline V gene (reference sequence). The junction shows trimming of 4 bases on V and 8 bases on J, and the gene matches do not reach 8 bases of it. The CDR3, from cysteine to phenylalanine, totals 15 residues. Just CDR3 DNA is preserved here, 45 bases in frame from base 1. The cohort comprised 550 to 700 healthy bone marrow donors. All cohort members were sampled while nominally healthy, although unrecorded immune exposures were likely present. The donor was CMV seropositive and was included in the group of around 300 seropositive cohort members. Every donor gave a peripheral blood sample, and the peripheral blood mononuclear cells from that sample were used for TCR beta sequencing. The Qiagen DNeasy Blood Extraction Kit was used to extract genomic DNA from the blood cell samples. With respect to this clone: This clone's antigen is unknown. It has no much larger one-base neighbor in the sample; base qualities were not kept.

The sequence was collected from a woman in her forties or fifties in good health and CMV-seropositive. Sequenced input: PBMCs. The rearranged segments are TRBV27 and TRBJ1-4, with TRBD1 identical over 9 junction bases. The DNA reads TGTGCCAGCAGTTCAGGACAGGGGAGATTCGAAAAACTGTTTTTT. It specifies CASSSGQGRFEKLFF. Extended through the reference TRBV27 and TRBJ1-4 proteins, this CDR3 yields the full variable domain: EAQVTQNPRYLITVTGKKLTVTCSQNMNHEYMSWYRQDPGLGLRQIYYSMNVEVTDKGDVPEGYKVSRKEKRNFPLILESPSPNQTSLYFCASSSGQGRFEKLFFGSGTQLSVL.